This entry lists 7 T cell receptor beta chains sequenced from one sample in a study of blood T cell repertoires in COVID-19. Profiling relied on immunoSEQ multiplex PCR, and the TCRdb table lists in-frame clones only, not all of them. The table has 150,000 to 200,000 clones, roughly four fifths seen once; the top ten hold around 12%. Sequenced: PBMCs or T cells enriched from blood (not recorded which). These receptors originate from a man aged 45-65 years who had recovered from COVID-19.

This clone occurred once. The CDR3 DNA sequence: TGTGCCAGCAGCCAAGGAATGTGGGGCCATAATAATTCACCCCTCCACTTT. It encodes CASSQGMWGHNNSPLHF. V is TRBV3-1 (or the pseudogene TRBV3-2) and J is TRBJ1-6, with D possibly TRBD1 on 5 matching bases. The CDR3 runs to 17 residues. The ends were cut back, 1 base at V and 5 bases at J, with 15 bases in the middle. From germline, CDR1 is LGHDT and CDR2 YNNKEL (reference sequence).

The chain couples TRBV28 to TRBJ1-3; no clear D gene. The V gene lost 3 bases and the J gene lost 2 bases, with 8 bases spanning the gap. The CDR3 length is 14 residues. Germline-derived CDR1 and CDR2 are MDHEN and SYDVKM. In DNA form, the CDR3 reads TGTGCCAGCAGTTTTCCAGGCCCTGGAAACACCATATATTTT. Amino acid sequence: CASSFPGPGNTIYF.

The CDR3 DNA follows: TGTGCAAGTCGCGGACAGGGGTTAGAAGATGAAAAACTGTTTTTT. Its protein is CASRGQGLEDEKLFF. V usage is TRBV12-2 and J usage is TRBJ1-4; TRBD1 was called by the table and not checked on the DNA. TRBV12-2 is labeled a pseudogene. The CDR3 totals 15 residues.

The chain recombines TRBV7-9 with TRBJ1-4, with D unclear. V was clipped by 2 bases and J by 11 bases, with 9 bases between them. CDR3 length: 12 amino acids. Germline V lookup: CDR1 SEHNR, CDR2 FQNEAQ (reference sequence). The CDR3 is CASSLYWEKLFF. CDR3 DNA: TGTGCCAGCAGCTTATACTGGGAGAAACTGTTTTTT.

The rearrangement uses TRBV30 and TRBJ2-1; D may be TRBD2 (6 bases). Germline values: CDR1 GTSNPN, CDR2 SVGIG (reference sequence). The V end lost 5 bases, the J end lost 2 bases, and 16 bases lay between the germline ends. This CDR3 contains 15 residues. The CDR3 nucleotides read TGTGCCTGGTGCTTGGACGGAGGGGCCTACAATGAGCAGTTCTTC. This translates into CAWCLDGGAYNEQFF. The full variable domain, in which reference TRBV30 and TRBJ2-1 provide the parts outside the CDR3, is SQTIHQWPATLVQPVGSPLSLECTVEGTSNPNLYWYRQAAGRGLQLLFYSVGIGQISSEVPQNLSASRPQDRQFILSSKKLLLSDSGFYLCAWCLDGGAYNEQFFGPGTRLTVL.

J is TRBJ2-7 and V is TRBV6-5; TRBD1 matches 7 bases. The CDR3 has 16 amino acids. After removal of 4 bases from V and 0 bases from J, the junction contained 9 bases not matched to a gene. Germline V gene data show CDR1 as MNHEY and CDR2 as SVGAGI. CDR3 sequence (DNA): TGTGCCAGCAGTTTATTTCCGGGACAGAACTCCTACGAGCAGTACTTC. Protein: CASSLFPGQNSYEQYF.

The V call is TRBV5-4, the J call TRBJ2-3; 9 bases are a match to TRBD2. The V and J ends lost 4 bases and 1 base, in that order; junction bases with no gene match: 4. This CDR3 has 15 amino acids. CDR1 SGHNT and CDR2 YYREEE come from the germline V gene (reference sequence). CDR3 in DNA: TGTGCCAGCAGCGGAGCGGGGGGCGGCACAGATACGCAGTATTTT. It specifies CASSGAGGGTDTQYF.